This T cell receptor (beta chain) was profiled in a study of blood T cell repertoires in COVID-19. Germline V gives CDR1 SGHRS, CDR2 YFSETQ. J gave up 5 bases and V 3 bases, and 5 bases lay outside the gene matches. CDR3 length equals 14 residues. Generated by immunoSEQ multiplex PCR, the TCRdb table keeps only in-frame clones and is missing some. The sample includes 70,000 or so clones, about 73% of them seen just once. This clone was observed a single time. The sequenced sample was peripheral blood. The V and J genes are TRBV5-1 and TRBJ1-1; 9 bases agree with TRBD1. This sequence originates from a woman between 65 and 79 years old with acute or convalescent COVID-19. The CDR3 sequence is CASSYRDRATEAFF. Here the CDR3 DNA reads TGCGCCAGCAGCTACCGGGACAGGGCGACTGAAGCTTTCTTT. The whole variable domain, remainder taken from reference TRBV5-1 and TRBJ1-1, is KAGVTQTPRYLIKTRGQQVTLSCSPISGHRSVSWYQQTPGQGLQFLFEYFSETQRNKGNFPGRFSGRQFSNSRSEMNVSTLELGDSALYLCASSYRDRATEAFFGQGTRLTVV.